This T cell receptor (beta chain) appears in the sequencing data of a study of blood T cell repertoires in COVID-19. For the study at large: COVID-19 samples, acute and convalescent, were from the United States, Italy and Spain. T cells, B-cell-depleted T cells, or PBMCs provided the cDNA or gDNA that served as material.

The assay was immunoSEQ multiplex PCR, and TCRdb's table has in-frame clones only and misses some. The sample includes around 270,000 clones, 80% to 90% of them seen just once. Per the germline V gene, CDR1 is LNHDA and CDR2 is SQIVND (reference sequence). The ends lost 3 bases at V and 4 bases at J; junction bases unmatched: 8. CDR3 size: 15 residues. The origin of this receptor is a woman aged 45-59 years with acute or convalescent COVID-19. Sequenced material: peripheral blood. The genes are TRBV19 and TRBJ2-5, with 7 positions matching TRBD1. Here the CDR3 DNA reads TGTGCCAGTAGTATGACCCGGGACAGAGGAGAGACCCAGTACTTC. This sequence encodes CASSMTRDRGETQYF.